The clone carrying this T cell receptor (beta chain) occurred many times. No fewer than 6 micrograms of total RNA were isolated from every sample. This sample was included in a study of blood T cells in healthy people across ages. A J-beta primer mix and a sample-barcoded 5' primer were used in a second PCR of about 7 to 12 cycles. MiXCR, run by TCRdb on the 5' RACE reads, gives a single entry per CDR3 protein. This sample has approximately 760,000 distinct CDR3 sequences, with more than 20% found just once. CDR1 is LGHDT, CDR2 YNNKEL, per germline (reference sequence). The CDR3 contains 15 residues. The same specimen was also included in a second study, on T cells of mothers and their children. According to that study: A second PCR was performed with the M1S primer. This primer added sample barcodes and 2-4 random nucleotides.

The receptor was isolated from a boy between 10 and 17 years old in good health. The rearrangement uses TRBV3-1 and TRBJ2-5; D remains unclear. The J call may be mistaken, given a closer DNA end match to TRBJ2-7. What was sequenced was blood. This CDR3 is CASSQESVEPYEQYF. Written as DNA, the CDR3 is TGTGCCAGCAGCCAAGAGTCAGTTGAACCCTACGAGCAGTACTTC.